This T cell receptor beta chain was recorded in a study of PD-L1 blockade in urothelial cancer. Study-wide context: Analyses were performed on blood at 3 weeks after treatment start (the second dose) and at 6 weeks. Each blood sample yielded a median of 141,255 T cells.

This clone was picked up one time. What it binds is unknown. The CDR3 is 15 amino acids. Trimming shortened V by 4 bases and J by 1 base, and 14 bases separated the two germline ends. Germline lookup yields CDR1 SGHRS and CDR2 YFSETQ. The investigators introduced synthetic TCR analog templates into each PCR as spikes. The table came from immunoSEQ multiplex PCR; TCRdb's copy has only in-frame clones and leaves some out. Of 14,000 to 15,000 clones in the sample, roughly 88% were seen once. Study-wide findings and caveats: Enhanced expansion of tumor-associated blood clones at 3 weeks characterized durable-benefit patients.

The sequence derives from a man between 70 and 80 years old with urothelial cancer. The chain recombines TRBV5-1 with TRBJ1-1; TRBD1 might be the D (5 bases). The material was PBMCs, obtained around atezolizumab (anti-PD-L1) treatment. This chain's CDR3 is CASSPGGGGNTEAFF. CDR3 bases: TGCGCCAGCAGCCCCGGCGGGGGAGGGAACACTGAAGCTTTCTTT. The full variable domain, with the rest looked up from reference TRBV5-1 and TRBJ1-1, is KAGVTQTPRYLIKTRGQQVTLSCSPISGHRSVSWYQQTPGQGLQFLFEYFSETQRNKGNFPGRFSGRQFSNSRSEMNVSTLELGDSALYLCASSPGGGGNTEAFFGQGTRLTVV.